These T cell receptor beta chains were read from a single sample in a study of shared clonotypes between healthy human individuals. Produced via immunoSEQ multiplex PCR; TCRdb's table is partial and in-frame only. The data show 980,000 or so clones, approximately 80% seen once. The sequencing sample was made of memory CD4+ T cells sorted from blood. These receptors were obtained from a man between 18 and 35 years old in good health. Each CDR3 is given with its conserved first and last residue. D genes are given only for firm matches. Size tells how often a clone was seen (once, few, many) or the class of an expanded clone, and some rows leave it out.

D gene	J gene	V gene	clone size	CDR3 DNA	CDR3 protein
TRBD1	TRBJ2-2	TRBV11-3	NA	TGTGCCAGCAGCGGTCACCAGGGGGCCGGGGAGCTGTTTTTT	CASSGHQGAGELFF
NA	TRBJ1-4	TRBV29-1	NA	TGCAGCGTGAGACATCAGGGGCCTAATGAAAAACTGTTTTTT	CSVRHQGPNEKLFF
NA	TRBJ2-7	TRBV30	few	TGTGCCTGGAGTCCTGAAAGAACTACCTGGAACTACGAGCAGTACTTC	CAWSPERTTWNYEQYF
TRBD1	TRBJ1-4	TRBV5-4	few	TGTGCCAGCAGCTTCGGACAGGGCTTTAATGAAAAACTGTTTTTT	CASSFGQGFNEKLFF
TRBD2	TRBJ2-1	TRBV5-1	NA	TGCGCCAGCAGCTTTGCGTCTAGCGGGAGCAATGAGCAGTTCTTC	CASSFASSGSNEQFF
NA	TRBJ2-4	TRBV11-2	NA	TGTGCCAGCAGCCTGGGGGTTGGGGAAAACATTCAGTACTTC	CASSLGVGENIQYF
TRBD1	TRBJ1-5	TRBV19	NA	TGTGCCAGTAGTATAGGGACAGGAAGGAGCAATCAGCCCCAGCATTTT	CASSIGTGRSNQPQHF
NA	TRBJ1-1	TRBV21-1	NA	TGTGCCAGCAGCAAAAATGGGGCAGGAGTGAACACTGAAGCTTTCTTT	CASSKNGAGVNTEAFF
TRBD2	TRBJ2-7	TRBV2	few	TGTGCCAGCAGTGAACTAGCGGGAGGAGGGCAGTACTTC	CASSELAGGGQYF
NA	TRBJ2-7	TRBV2	NA	TGTGCCAGCATGGGCGGCTACGAGCAGTACTTC	CASMGGYEQYF
NA	TRBJ2-3	TRBV2	NA	TGTGCCAGTTGGGGCGGGTACGGAGATACGCAGTATTTT	CASWGGYGDTQYF
TRBD1	TRBJ2-7	TRBV18	many	TGTGCCAGCTCAACCCAGACAGGGTACGAGCAGTACTTC	CASSTQTGYEQYF
NA	TRBJ1-6	TRBV14	NA	TGTGCCAGCAGCCAAGATCTGACAGTAAGGACACCCCTCCACTTT	CASSQDLTVRTPLHF
NA	TRBJ2-3	TRBV7-6	NA	TGTGCCAGCAGCTTAGCTCAGGGGGGTATTACAGATACGCAGTATTTT	CASSLAQGGITDTQYF
NA	TRBJ2-4	TRBV27	few	TGTGCCAGCAGTTTAGGGCGAGCCAAAAACATTCAGTACTTC	CASSLGRAKNIQYF
TRBD1	TRBJ1-5	TRBV2	few	TGTGCCACCGGACAGGGTCTTCAGCCCCAGCATTTT	CATGQGLQPQHF
NA	TRBJ2-3	TRBV6-1	NA	TGTGCCAGTGGTGTGAGGACAGATACGCAGTATTTT	CASGVRTDTQYF
NA	TRBJ1-5	TRBV18	NA	TGTGCCAGCTCGCCACAGGGAATAGGAAGCAATCAGCCCCAGCATTTT	CASSPQGIGSNQPQHF
NA	TRBJ1-6	TRBV21-1	NA	TGTGCCAGCAACGAAGGGGGCAAGGATTCACCCCTCCACTTT	CASNEGGKDSPLHF
TRBD1	TRBJ1-5	TRBV19	NA	TGTGCCAGTACCGAGGGACAGGCGATCAATCAGCCCCAGCATTTT	CASTEGQAINQPQHF
NA	TRBJ1-1	TRBV2	NA	TGTGCCAGCAATGTTCCGCGACCTATGAACACTGAAGCTTTCTTT	CASNVPRPMNTEAFF
NA	TRBJ2-2	TRBV30	NA	TGTGCCTGGAGCAAGGGCACCGGGGAGCTGTTTTTT	CAWSKGTGELFF
NA	TRBJ2-5	TRBV6-1	NA	TGTGCCAGCAGTGAAATGCCCCGAGAGACCCAGTACTTC	CASSEMPRETQYF
TRBD2	TRBJ2-7	TRBV5-4	few	TGTGCCAGCACCATGGACCCTAGCGGGAGCTCCTACGAGCAGTACTTC	CASTMDPSGSSYEQYF
TRBD2	TRBJ2-3	TRBV18	NA	TGTGCCAGCTCACCACCGGGACTAGCGGGTTCAGATACGCAGTATTTT	CASSPPGLAGSDTQYF
NA	TRBJ2-7	TRBV30	few	TGTGCCTCACATCGGAAGGGTAACGAGCAGTACTTC	CASHRKGNEQYF
TRBD1	TRBJ2-2	TRBV19	NA	TGTGCCAGTAGTGTACAGGGGGCTGATACCGGGGAGCTGTTTTTT	CASSVQGADTGELFF
TRBD1	TRBJ2-6	TRBV30	NA	TGTGCCTGGAGTACAGGGGACAGCTCTGGGGCCAACGTCCTGACTTTC	CAWSTGDSSGANVLTF
TRBD1	TRBJ1-6	TRBV5-8	NA	TGTGCCAGCAGCTTGACAGGGGGCATCACACCCCTCCACTTT	CASSLTGGITPLHF
TRBD1	TRBJ2-2	TRBV30	NA	TGTGCCTGGAGTTTAGGACAGGGGGCCACCGGGGAGCTGTTTTTT	CAWSLGQGATGELFF
NA	TRBJ1-3	TRBV6-1	once	TGTGCCAGCAGTGAAGCTCCAGGCTCTGGAAACACCATATATTTT	CASSEAPGSGNTIYF
NA	TRBJ1-1	TRBV9	NA	TGTGCCAGCAGCGTTATGGGGTTACCTGAAGCTTTCTTT	CASSVMGLPEAFF
NA	TRBJ1-5	TRBV2	NA	TGTGCCAGCAGTGGAATACAAGACCGTCAGCCCCAGCATTTT	CASSGIQDRQPQHF
NA	TRBJ1-1	TRBV5-1	NA	TGCGCCAGCAGCTTTCAGGGAGAGAACACTGAAGCTTTCTTT	CASSFQGENTEAFF
NA	TRBJ1-5	TRBV7-9	once	TGTGCCAGCAGCCAGGACACCGCGATAAATCAGCCCCAGCATTTT	CASSQDTAINQPQHF
NA	TRBJ2-7	TRBV6-6	NA	TGTGCCAGCAGTGGCGGTCTAGCGAGCGAGCAGTACTTC	CASSGGLASEQYF
NA	TRBJ1-4	TRBV6-5	few	TGTGCCAGCAGTTACTCGGGGGCAACTAATGAAAAACTGTTTTTT	CASSYSGATNEKLFF
NA	TRBJ2-5	TRBV5-1	NA	TGCGCCAGCAGCTCCCAGTTTGTCCAGTACTTC	CASSSQFVQYF
NA	TRBJ2-3	TRBV10-1	NA	TGCGCCAGCAGTGAGTCGAGGGGTCCTCGCACAGATACGCAGTATTTT	CASSESRGPRTDTQYF
NA	TRBJ1-1	TRBV6-6	once	TGTGCCAGCAGCCACGGACAGAACACTGAAGCTTTCTTT	CASSHGQNTEAFF
NA	TRBJ2-1	TRBV5-4	NA	TGTGCCAGCAGCTTAGATCCACCCCCCTTCAATGAGCAGTTCTTC	CASSLDPPPFNEQFF
NA	TRBJ2-2	TRBV28	NA	TGTGCCAGCACCACGGTTTTCACCGGGGAGCTGTTTTTT	CASTTVFTGELFF
TRBD1	TRBJ1-1	TRBV5-6	few	TGTGCCAGCAGCTTGGGTCCGACAGGGAGCGAAGCTTTCTTT	CASSLGPTGSEAFF
NA	TRBJ2-7	TRBV15	few	TGTGCCACCAGCAGAGAAGGCAGGGGAAGGTCCAACGAGCAGTACTTC	CATSREGRGRSNEQYF
NA	TRBJ2-3	TRBV19	NA	TGTGCCAGTAGTATGGAGGGAGTAACAGATACGCAGTATTTT	CASSMEGVTDTQYF